This passage covers 22 T cell receptor beta chains from one sample sequenced in a study of shared T cell receptors in the human thymus. The table came from immunoSEQ multiplex PCR; TCRdb's copy has only in-frame clones and leaves some out. The sample consists of more than 550,000 clones, 75% to 90% of them appearing once. The same sample was also studied in work on human thymus T cells.

The source material was thymocytes. These receptors were collected from a girl under three years old with a congenital heart defect.

V and J are TRBV29-1 and TRBJ1-1, with D maybe TRBD1 (6 bases). Germline loops: CDR1 SQVTM, CDR2 ANQGSEA. V was pared by 3 bases and J by 4 bases, with 9 bases between. CDR3 length: 12 amino acids. Here the CDR3 DNA reads TGCAGCGTTGAGGGGGCTGGCACTGAAGCTTTCTTT. Amino acid sequence: CSVEGAGTEAFF.

This chain connects TRBV5-4 to TRBJ2-3; 8 nucleotides match TRBD2. This CDR3 comprises 16 residues. The germline V gene has CDR1 SGHNT and CDR2 YYREEE (reference sequence). Trimming removed 6 bases from V and 2 bases from J; junction bases left unmatched: 11. The DNA for the CDR3 is TGTGCCAGCACCGCCGGGACGGGGGGGCTCACAGATACGCAGTATTTT. This sequence encodes CASTAGTGGLTDTQYF.

The CDR3: CASSEEGQGIECEKLFF. In DNA, the CDR3 is TGTGCCAGCAGTGAAGAGGGACAGGGGATCGAGTGTGAAAAACTGTTTTTT. The V and J genes are TRBV2 and TRBJ1-4, with TRBD1 matching 10 bases. Per germline, CDR1 SNHLY and CDR2 FYNNEI. The CDR3 covers 17 residues. V was clipped by 1 base and J by 7 bases; unmatched bases: 9.

The chain employs TRBV7-2 and TRBJ1-5; 8 nucleotides agree with TRBD1. This CDR3 region has 15 residues. J lost 7 bases, V lost 1 base, and 6 bases had no gene match. Germline V gene sequence: CDR1 SGHTA, CDR2 FQGNSA. CDR3 coding DNA: TGTGCCAGCAGCTTAGGCGGACAGGGCTACCAGCCCCAGCATTTT. As protein: CASSLGGQGYQPQHF.

This chain uses TRBV5-1 with TRBJ1-6; 7 positions agree with TRBD1. The CDR3 is 17 amino acids. Germline V lookup: CDR1 SGHRS, CDR2 YFSETQ. Trimming at V came to 2 bases and at J to 7 bases, leaving 12 bases not matched to a gene. The DNA for the CDR3 is TGCGCCAGCAGCTTAAACCGGGACAGAAGGGGGAATTCACCCCTCCACTTT. Its protein product is CASSLNRDRRGNSPLHF.

J is TRBJ1-6 and V is TRBV27, with a tentative D call TRBD1 (6 bases). The V and J ends lost 4 bases and 8 bases respectively, with 15 bases between them. The CDR3 length is 15 residues. Germline CDR1 MNHEY, CDR2 SMNVEV (reference sequence). CDR3: CASSSAGEVDSPLHF. In nucleotides, the CDR3 is TGTGCCAGCAGTTCGGCAGGGGAAGTGGATTCACCCCTCCACTTT.

The CDR3 sequence is CAISESRTGEGAFF. The CDR3 bases are TGTGCCATCAGTGAGTCTCGGACAGGGGAGGGAGCTTTCTTT. This sequence joins TRBV10-3 and TRBJ1-1, with 9 nucleotides matching TRBD1. The germline gives CDR1 ENHRY, CDR2 SYGVKD. CDR3 length: 14 residues. The trim removed 0 bases at V and 10 bases at J, leaving 6 bases unmatched.

The chain links TRBV27 to TRBJ2-1; D might be TRBD1 (6 bases). Trimming took 2 bases from V and 12 from J, leaving 17 bases between them. This CDR3 is built from 14 residues. Germline loops: CDR1 MNHEY, CDR2 SMNVEV (reference sequence). The CDR3 spells CASSLDWDIGVQFF. The CDR3 DNA reads as TGTGCCAGCAGTTTAGACTGGGACATAGGCGTGCAGTTCTTC.

J is TRBJ1-6 and V is TRBV4-2, with unresolved D. The germline V gene has CDR1 LGHNA and CDR2 YNFKEQ. V dropped 1 base and J dropped 3 bases, with 13 bases sitting between them. The CDR3 has 17 amino acids. The CDR3 nucleotides are TGTGCCAGCAGCCAAGGAAAACCAGGCGACTATAATTCACCCCTCCACTTT. Residues: CASSQGKPGDYNSPLHF.

The J gene is TRBJ1-2, the V gene TRBV5-5; no reliable D call. Trimming took 3 bases from V and 4 from J, leaving 7 bases between them. The germline CDR1 and CDR2 sequences are SGHKS and YYEKEE (reference sequence). This CDR3 has 12 residues. The CDR3 coding sequence is TGTGCCAGCAGCTACTATAGCTATGGCTACACCTTC. It yields the protein CASSYYSYGYTF.

The chain couples TRBV11-1 to TRBJ2-3; 7 nucleotides line up with TRBD2. V trimming: 5 bases; J trimming: 0 bases; junction bases outside the gene matches: 11. The CDR3 contains 17 residues. Germline V gene lookup returns CDR1 SGHAT and CDR2 FQDESV (reference sequence). CDR3 nucleotide sequence: TGTGCCAGCAGCCCGCCCTGGGCGGGAGCTAGCACAGATACGCAGTATTTT. Its translation: CASSPPWAGASTDTQYF.

For the CDR3, the DNA is TGTGCCACCAGCAGAGATATCGGACAGGGGGGTGAGCAGTTCTTC. Its protein product is CATSRDIGQGGEQFF. The chain recombines TRBV15 with TRBJ2-1; TRBD1 matches at 10 bases. This CDR3 region has 15 residues. Trimming cost V 0 bases and J 9 bases; bases outside gene matches: 5. Germline lookup yields CDR1 LNHNV and CDR2 YYDKDF (reference sequence).

This chain links TRBV4-1 with TRBJ1-2; TRBD1 might be the D (6 bases). V shed 0 bases and J shed 12 bases, with 11 bases lying between them. The germline CDR1 and CDR2 sequences are MGHRA and YSYEKL. CDR3 length equals 12 residues. The CDR3 reads CASSQEWGHDTF. The CDR3 DNA follows: TGCGCCAGCAGCCAAGAGTGGGGGCACGACACCTTC.

J is TRBJ1-5 and V is TRBV15; D unclear. This CDR3 is 16 amino acids long. Germline CDR1 reads LNHNV; CDR2 reads YYDKDF (reference sequence). The V gene lost 3 bases and the J gene lost 13 bases, with 25 bases spanning the gap. The CDR3 region is CATSRWPIVPWSEQHF. The CDR3 DNA follows: TGTGCCACCAGCAGGTGGCCGATAGTCCCCTGGTCGGAGCAGCATTTT. The variable domain in full, completed from reference TRBV15 and TRBJ1-5, reads DAMVIQNPRYQVTQFGKPVTLSCSQTLNHNVMYWYQQKSSQAPKLLFHYYDKDFNNEADTPDNFQSRRPNTSFCFLDIRSPGLGDTAMYLCATSRWPIVPWSEQHFGDGTRLSIL.

This chain joins TRBV28 and TRBJ2-3, with 12 bases lining up with TRBD2. Per the germline V gene, CDR1 is MDHEN and CDR2 is SYDVKM. The CDR3 contains 20 residues. J lost 4 bases, V lost 4 bases, and 18 bases had no gene match. The CDR3 region is CASSSHPPPLAGGDSDTQYF. The CDR3 DNA follows: TGTGCCAGCAGTTCCCACCCCCCCCCACTAGCGGGGGGTGATTCAGATACGCAGTATTTT.

The chain employs TRBV5-6 and TRBJ2-2; TRBD1 aligns across 9 bases. Germline CDR1 reads SGHDT; CDR2 reads YYEEEE. This CDR3 has 17 amino acids. The V gene end was trimmed by 2 bases and the J gene end by 4 bases; junction bases not matched to a gene: 9. CDR3 DNA sequence: TGTGCCAGCAGCTTCCGATCCCCGGGACAGGGCACCGGGGAGCTGTTTTTT. Translation: CASSFRSPGQGTGELFF.

The V gene is TRBV14, the J gene TRBJ1-1; maybe TRBD1 (5 bases). Trimming cost V 3 bases and J 0 bases, with 14 bases left between them. Germline-derived CDR1 and CDR2 are SGHDN and FVKESK. The CDR3 has 16 amino acids. The CDR3 sequence is CASSQQETDLNTEAFF. The CDR3 DNA reads TGTGCCAGCAGCCAGCAAGAGACAGACCTGAACACTGAAGCTTTCTTT.

The chain links TRBV6-5 to TRBJ1-1; no clear D gene. The CDR3 covers 15 residues. CDR1 and CDR2 (germline): MNHEY, SVGAGI. V gave up 7 bases and J gave up 1 base, with 16 bases separating them. Here the CDR3 DNA reads TGTGCCAGCACCCGAACCGCGACTGGGAACACTGAAGCTTTCTTT. Protein sequence: CASTRTATGNTEAFF.

The CDR3 sequence: CASAPPVLSYEQYF. The CDR3 DNA reads as TGTGCCAGCGCCCCCCCGGTCCTCTCCTACGAGCAGTACTTC. This sequence joins TRBV9 and TRBJ2-7, with D unresolved. The CDR3 spans 14 residues. Germline lookup yields CDR1 SGDLS and CDR2 YYNGEE. V shed 7 bases and J shed 0 bases, with 14 bases lying between them.

The chain uses TRBV11-2 and TRBJ2-1; a possible D gene is TRBD1 (6 bases). In germline, CDR1 is SGHAT, CDR2 FQNNGV. V was trimmed by 5 bases and J by 1 base, leaving 9 bases between them. This CDR3 is built from 14 residues. The CDR3 region has the DNA TGTGCCAGCAGCGGGGGCGCTTCCTACAATGAGCAGTTCTTC. This translates into CASSGGASYNEQFF.

The chain joins TRBV7-9 to TRBJ2-7; D perhaps matches TRBD2 (5 bases). The CDR3 totals 15 residues. The germline V gene has CDR1 SEHNR and CDR2 FQNEAQ (reference sequence). Trimming took off 4 bases at V and 4 bases at J, with 17 bases between the two ends. This CDR3 reads CASSSRSGLTYEQYF. The CDR3 DNA is TGTGCCAGCAGCTCACGATCGGGATTAACTTACGAGCAGTACTTC.

This chain links TRBV27 with TRBJ2-6; D is ambiguous. Trimming took 4 bases from V and 2 from J, leaving 6 bases between them. Germline V gene data show CDR1 as MNHEY and CDR2 as SMNVEV (reference sequence). The CDR3 length is 14 residues. The chain's CDR3 is CASSSTPGANVLTF. CDR3 in DNA: TGTGCCAGCAGTTCTACGCCTGGGGCCAACGTCCTGACTTTC.